This TCR beta chain was captured by sequencing in a study of cytomegalovirus exposure and HLA in healthy donors. General study results and limits: Further analysis was carried out later, and it showed several of the most significant clusters appearing linked to common viral pathogens.

PCR was performed using 60 Vbeta and 13 Jbeta primers. Profiling relied on immunoSEQ multiplex PCR, and the TCRdb table lists in-frame clones only, not all of them. The data hold 150,000 or so clones, with about 84% observed a single time. Only a few counts were recorded for this clone. Its antigen is still unknown. CDR3 length: 12 residues. Germline V CDR1 and CDR2: LNHNV, YYDKDF (reference sequence). Trimming removed 3 bases at V and 5 bases at J, with 7 bases between. This chain joins TRBV15 and TRBJ2-5; the D gene is possibly TRBD1 (5 bases). Sequencing was carried out using PBMCs. This clonotype was sampled from a man over 45 in good health and CMV-seronegative. CDR3 coding DNA: TGTGCCACCAGCAGGGCAGGGGAGACCCAGTACTTC. It encodes CATSRAGETQYF.